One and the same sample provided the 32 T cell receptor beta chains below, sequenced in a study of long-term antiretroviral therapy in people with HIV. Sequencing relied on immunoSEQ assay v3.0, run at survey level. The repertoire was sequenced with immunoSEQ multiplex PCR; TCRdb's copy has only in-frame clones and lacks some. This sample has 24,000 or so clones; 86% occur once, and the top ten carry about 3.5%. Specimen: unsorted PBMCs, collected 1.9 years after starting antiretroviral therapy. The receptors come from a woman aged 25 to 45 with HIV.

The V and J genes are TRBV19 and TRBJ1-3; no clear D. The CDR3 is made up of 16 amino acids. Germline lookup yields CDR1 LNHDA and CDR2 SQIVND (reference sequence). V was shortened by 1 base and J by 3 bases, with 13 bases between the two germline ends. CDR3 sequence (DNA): TGTGCCAGTAGTATAGGATTGGGGAAGGGTGGAAACACCATATATTTT. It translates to CASSIGLGKGGNTIYF. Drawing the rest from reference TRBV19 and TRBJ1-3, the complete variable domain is DGGITQSPKYLFRKEGQNVTLSCEQNLNHDAMYWYRQDPGQGLRLIYYSQIVNDFQKGDIAEGYSVSREKKESFPLTVTSAQKNPTAFYLCASSIGLGKGGNTIYFGEGSWLTVV.

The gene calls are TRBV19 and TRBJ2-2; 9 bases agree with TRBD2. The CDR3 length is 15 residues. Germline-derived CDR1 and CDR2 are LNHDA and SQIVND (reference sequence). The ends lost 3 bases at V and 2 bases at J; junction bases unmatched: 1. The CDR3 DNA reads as TGTGCCAGTAGTATCCTAGCGGGAAACACCGGGGAGCTGTTTTTT. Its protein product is CASSILAGNTGELFF.

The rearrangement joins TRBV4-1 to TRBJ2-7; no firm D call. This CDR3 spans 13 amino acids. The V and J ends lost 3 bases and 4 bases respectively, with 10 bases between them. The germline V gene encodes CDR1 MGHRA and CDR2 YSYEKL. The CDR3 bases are TGCGCCAGCAGCCAGGAGCCCTTTTACGAGCAGTACGTC. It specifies CASSQEPFYEQYV.

CDR3 residues: CASSLGQGTEAFF. CDR3 nucleotide sequence: TGTGCCAGCAGCTTAGGGCAGGGGACTGAAGCTTTCTTT. The chain has TRBV11-3 and TRBJ1-1; maybe TRBD1 (6 bases). Trimming stripped 1 base from V and 5 bases from J, with 8 bases between. The CDR3 consists of 13 residues. Germline CDR1 and CDR2: SGHNT and YENEEA.

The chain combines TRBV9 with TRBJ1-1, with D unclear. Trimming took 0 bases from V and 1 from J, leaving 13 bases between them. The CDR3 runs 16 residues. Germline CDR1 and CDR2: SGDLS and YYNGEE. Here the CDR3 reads CASSVAMGLGNTEAFF. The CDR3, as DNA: TGTGCCAGCAGCGTAGCTATGGGCTTAGGGAACACTGAAGCTTTCTTT.

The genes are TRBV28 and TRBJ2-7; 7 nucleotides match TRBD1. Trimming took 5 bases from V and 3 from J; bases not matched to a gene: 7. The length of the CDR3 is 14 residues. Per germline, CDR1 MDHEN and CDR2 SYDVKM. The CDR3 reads CASSPLTGNYEQYF. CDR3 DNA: TGTGCCAGCAGTCCTCTGACAGGGAACTACGAGCAGTACTTC. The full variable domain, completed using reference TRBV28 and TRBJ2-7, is DVKVTQSSRYLVKRTGEKVFLECVQDMDHENMFWYRQDPGLGLRLIYFSYDVKMKEKGDIPEGYSVSREKKERFSLILESASTNQTSMYLCASSPLTGNYEQYFGPGTRLTVT.

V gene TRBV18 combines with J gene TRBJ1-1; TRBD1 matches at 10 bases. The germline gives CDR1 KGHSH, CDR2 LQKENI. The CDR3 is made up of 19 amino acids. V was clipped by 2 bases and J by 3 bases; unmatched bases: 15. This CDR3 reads CASSPYFVGTGAGYTEAFF. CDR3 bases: TGTGCCAGCTCACCATATTTCGTGGGGACAGGGGCAGGGTACACTGAAGCTTTCTTT.

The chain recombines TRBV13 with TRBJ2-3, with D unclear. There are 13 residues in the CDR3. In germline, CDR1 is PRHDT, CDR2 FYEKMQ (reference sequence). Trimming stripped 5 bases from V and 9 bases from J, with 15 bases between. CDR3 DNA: TGTGCCAGCAGCCAACAGCTAGGTCCCACGCAGTATTTT. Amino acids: CASSQQLGPTQYF.

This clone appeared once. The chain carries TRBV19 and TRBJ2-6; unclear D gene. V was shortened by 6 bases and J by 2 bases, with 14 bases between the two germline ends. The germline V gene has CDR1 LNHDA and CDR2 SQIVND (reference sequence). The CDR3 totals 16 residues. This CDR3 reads CASREITPPGANVLTF. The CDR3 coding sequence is TGTGCCAGTAGGGAGATTACTCCCCCTGGGGCCAACGTCCTGACTTTC.

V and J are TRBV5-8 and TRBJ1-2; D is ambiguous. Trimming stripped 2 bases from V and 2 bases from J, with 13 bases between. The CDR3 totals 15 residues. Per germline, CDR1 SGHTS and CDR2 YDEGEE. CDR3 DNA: TGTGCCAGCAGCTTCCCCGGGCTCTTCAACTATGGCTACACCTTC. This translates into CASSFPGLFNYGYTF.

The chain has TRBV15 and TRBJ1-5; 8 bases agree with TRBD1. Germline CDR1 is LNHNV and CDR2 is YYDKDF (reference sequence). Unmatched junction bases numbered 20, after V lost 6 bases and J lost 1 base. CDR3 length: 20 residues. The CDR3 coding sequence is TGTGCCACCAGTCCTCTTACAGGGGGATTTGGGGATGGGAGCAATCAGCCCCAGCATTTT. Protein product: CATSPLTGGFGDGSNQPQHF.

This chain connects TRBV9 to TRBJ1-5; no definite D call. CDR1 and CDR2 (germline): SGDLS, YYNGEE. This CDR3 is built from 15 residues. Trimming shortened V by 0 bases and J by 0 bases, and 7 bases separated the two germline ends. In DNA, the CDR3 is TGTGCCAGCAGCGTAGTGCCAGATAGCAATCAGCCCCAGCATTTT. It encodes CASSVVPDSNQPQHF. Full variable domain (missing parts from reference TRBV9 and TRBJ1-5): DSGVTQTPKHLITATGQRVTLRCSPRSGDLSVYWYQQSLDQGLQFLIQYYNGEERAKGNILERFSAQQFPDLHSELNLSSLELGDSALYFCASSVVPDSNQPQHFGDGTRLSIL.

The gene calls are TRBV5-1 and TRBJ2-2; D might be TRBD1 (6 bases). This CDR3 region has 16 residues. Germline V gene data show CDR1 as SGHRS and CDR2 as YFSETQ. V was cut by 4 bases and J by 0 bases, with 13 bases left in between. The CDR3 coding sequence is TGCGCCAGCAGCCGATCCGGGACAACGAACACCGGGGAGCTGTTTTTT. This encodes CASSRSGTTNTGELFF.

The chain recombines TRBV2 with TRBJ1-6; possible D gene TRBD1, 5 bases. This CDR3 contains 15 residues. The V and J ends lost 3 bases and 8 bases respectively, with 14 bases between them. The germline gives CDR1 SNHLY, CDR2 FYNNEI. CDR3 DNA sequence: TGTGCCAGCAGTGACGTGGGGGAGGGGTATTCACCCCTCCACTTT. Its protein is CASSDVGEGYSPLHF. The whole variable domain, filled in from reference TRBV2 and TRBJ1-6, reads EPEVTQTPSHQVTQMGQEVILRCVPISNHLYFYWYRQILGQKVEFLVSFYNNEISEKSEIFDDQFSVERPDGSNFTLKIRSTKLEDSAMYFCASSDVGEGYSPLHFGNGTRLTVT.

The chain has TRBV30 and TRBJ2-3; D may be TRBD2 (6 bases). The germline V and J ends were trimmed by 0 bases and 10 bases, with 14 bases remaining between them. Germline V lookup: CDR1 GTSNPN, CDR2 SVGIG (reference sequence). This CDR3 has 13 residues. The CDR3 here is CAWSVGRGRAQYF. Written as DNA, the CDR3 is TGTGCCTGGAGTGTAGGGCGGGGTAGGGCGCAGTATTTT.

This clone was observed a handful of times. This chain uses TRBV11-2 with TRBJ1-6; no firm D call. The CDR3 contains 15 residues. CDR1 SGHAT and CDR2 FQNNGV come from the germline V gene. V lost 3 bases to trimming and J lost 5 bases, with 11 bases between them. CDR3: CASSFSSGNNSPLHF. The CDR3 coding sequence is TGTGCCAGCAGCTTTAGCTCCGGGAATAATTCACCCCTCCACTTT.

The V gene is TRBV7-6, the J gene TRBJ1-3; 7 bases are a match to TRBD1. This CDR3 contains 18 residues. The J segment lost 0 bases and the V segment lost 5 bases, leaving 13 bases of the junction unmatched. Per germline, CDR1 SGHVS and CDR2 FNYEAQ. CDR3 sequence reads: CASSRTGDPLFSGNTIYF. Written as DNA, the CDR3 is TGTGCCAGCAGCAGAACAGGGGATCCTCTTTTCTCTGGAAACACCATATATTTT.

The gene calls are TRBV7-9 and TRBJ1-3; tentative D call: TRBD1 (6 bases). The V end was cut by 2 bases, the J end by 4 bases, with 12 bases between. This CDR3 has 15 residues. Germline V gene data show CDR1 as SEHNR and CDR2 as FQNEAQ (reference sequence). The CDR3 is CASSLTSGTGNTIYF. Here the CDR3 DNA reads TGTGCCAGCAGCTTAACATCCGGGACAGGAAACACCATATATTTT. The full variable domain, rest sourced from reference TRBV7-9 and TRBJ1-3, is DTGVSQNPRHKITKRGQNVTFRCDPISEHNRLYWYRQTLGQGPEFLTYFQNEAQLEKSRLLSDRFSAERPKGSFSTLEIQRTEQGDSAMYLCASSLTSGTGNTIYFGEGSWLTVV.

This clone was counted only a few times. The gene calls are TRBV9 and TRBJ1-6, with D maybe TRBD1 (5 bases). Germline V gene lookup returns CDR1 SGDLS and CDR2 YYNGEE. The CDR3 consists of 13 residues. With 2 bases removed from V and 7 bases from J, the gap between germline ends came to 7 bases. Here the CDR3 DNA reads TGTGCCAGCAGCGTTGGGGGGAATTCACCCCTCCACTTT. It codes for CASSVGGNSPLHF.

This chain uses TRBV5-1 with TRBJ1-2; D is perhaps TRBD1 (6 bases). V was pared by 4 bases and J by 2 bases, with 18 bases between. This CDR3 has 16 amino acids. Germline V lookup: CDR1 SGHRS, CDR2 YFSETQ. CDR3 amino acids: CASSPLLQGNNYGYTF. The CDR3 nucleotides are TGCGCCAGCAGCCCTCTCTTACAGGGAAACAACTATGGCTACACCTTC.

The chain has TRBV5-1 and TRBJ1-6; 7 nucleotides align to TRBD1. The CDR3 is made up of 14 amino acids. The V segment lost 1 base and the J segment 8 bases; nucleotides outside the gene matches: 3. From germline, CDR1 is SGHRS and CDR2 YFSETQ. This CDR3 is CASSLQGDYSPLHF. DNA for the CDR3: TGCGCCAGCAGCTTGCAGGGGGATTATTCACCCCTCCACTTT.

The DNA of the CDR3 is TGTGCCAGCAGTGGGGGGGCGGGCAATCAGCCCCAGCATTTT. It encodes CASSGGAGNQPQHF. This rearrangement joins TRBV9 to TRBJ1-5; D perhaps matches TRBD1 (6 bases). Germline V gene data show CDR1 as SGDLS and CDR2 as YYNGEE. Trimming took off 5 bases at V and 2 bases at J, with 11 bases between the two ends. The CDR3 consists of 14 residues.

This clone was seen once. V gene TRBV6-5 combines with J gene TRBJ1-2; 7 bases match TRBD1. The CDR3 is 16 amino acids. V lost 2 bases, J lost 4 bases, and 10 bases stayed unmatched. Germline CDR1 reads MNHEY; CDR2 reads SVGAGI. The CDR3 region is CASSYGSAGGAYGYTF. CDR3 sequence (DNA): TGTGCCAGCAGTTACGGCTCGGCAGGGGGGGCCTATGGCTACACCTTC.

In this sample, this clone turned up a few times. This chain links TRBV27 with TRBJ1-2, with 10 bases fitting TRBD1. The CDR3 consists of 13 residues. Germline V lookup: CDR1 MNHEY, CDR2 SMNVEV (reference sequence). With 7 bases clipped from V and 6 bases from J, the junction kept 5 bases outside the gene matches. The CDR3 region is CASTGQGVNGYTF. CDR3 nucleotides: TGTGCCAGCACTGGACAGGGGGTCAATGGCTACACCTTC.

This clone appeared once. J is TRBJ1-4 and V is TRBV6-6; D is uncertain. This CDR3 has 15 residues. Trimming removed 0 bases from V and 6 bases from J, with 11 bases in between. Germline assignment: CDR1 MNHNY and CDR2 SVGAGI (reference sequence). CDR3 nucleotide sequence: TGTGCCAGCAGTTACTCGAAGGGTGGGGATGAAAAACTGTTTTTT. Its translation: CASSYSKGGDEKLFF.

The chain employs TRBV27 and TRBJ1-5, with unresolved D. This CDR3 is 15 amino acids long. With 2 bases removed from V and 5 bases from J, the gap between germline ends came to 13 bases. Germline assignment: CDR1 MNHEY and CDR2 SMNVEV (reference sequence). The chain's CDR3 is CASSLIRTVDQPQHF. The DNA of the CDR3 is TGTGCCAGCAGTTTAATACGGACGGTCGATCAGCCCCAGCATTTT.

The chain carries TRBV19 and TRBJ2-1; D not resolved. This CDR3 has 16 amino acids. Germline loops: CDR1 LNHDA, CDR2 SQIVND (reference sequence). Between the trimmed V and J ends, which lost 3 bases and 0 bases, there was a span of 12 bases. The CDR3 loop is CASSIWVLSSYNEQFF. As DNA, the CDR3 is TGTGCCAGTAGTATTTGGGTTCTAAGCTCCTACAATGAGCAGTTCTTC.

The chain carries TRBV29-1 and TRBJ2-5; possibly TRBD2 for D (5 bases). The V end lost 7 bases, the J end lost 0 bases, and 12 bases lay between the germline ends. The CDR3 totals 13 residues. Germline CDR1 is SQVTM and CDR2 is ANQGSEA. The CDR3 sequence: CSAAGGYQETQYF. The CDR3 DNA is TGCAGCGCCGCGGGCGGTTACCAAGAGACCCAGTACTTC.

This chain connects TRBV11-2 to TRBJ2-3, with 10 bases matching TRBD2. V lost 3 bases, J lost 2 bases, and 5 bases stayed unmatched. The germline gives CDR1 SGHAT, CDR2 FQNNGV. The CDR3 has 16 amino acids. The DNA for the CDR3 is TGTGCCAGCAGCTTGGTAGCGGGGGGCATCACAGATACGCAGTATTTT. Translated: CASSLVAGGITDTQYF.

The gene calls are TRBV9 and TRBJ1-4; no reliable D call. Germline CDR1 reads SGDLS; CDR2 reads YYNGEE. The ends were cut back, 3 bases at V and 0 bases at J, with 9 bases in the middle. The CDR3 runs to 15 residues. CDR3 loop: CASSEGYATNEKLFF. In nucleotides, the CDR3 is TGTGCCAGCAGCGAGGGATATGCAACTAATGAAAAACTGTTTTTT.

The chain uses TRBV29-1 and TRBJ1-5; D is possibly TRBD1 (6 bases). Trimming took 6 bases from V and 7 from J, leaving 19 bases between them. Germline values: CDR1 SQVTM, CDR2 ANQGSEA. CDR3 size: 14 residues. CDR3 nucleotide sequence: TGCAGCGTGCTACTCTCCGGGACATCCCAGCCCCAGCATTTT. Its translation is CSVLLSGTSQPQHF.

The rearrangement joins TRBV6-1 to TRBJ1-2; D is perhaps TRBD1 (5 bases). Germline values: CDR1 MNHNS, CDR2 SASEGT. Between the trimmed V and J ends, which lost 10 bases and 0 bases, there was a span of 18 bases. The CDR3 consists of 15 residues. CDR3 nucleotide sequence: TGTGCCACCCAAGTCCGGGGCGGGCCTAACTATGGCTACACCTTC. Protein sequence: CATQVRGGPNYGYTF.